This T cell receptor beta chain appears in the sequencing data of a study of T-cell memory formation after mild COVID-19. General study findings and limits: Contracting clones from day 15 to 85 showed balanced CD4/CD8; later expanders favored CD4+.

V lost 3 bases and J lost 3; bases outside the gene matches: 6. CDR3 length: 15 amino acids. Germline CDR1 is SGHTA and CDR2 is FQGNSA. As to this clonotype: Its antigen is still unknown.

TCRdb re-derived calls from the 5' RACE reads in MiXCR, one entry per CDR3 protein. This sample has about 250,000 distinct CDR3 sequences, with more than 15% found just once. This receptor was taken from a man in his late teens or twenties who had mild COVID-19 (a few samples of this study predate the infection). Cell type and time point are not known. The chain employs TRBV7-2 and TRBJ2-7, with 9 bases fitting TRBD2. The sequenced sample was PBMCs or a T cell subset sorted from them (not recorded which). CDR3 DNA sequence: TGTGCCAGCAGCTTTTTAGCGGGGGCGCACTACGAGCAGTACTTC. It translates to CASSFLAGAHYEQYF. Combining the CDR3 with reference TRBV7-2 and TRBJ2-7 gives the whole variable domain GAGVSQSPSNKVTEKGKDVELRCDPISGHTALYWYRQSLGQGLEFLIYFQGNSAPDKSGLPSDRFSAERTGGSVSTLTIQRTQQEDSAVYLCASSFLAGAHYEQYFGPGTRLTVT.